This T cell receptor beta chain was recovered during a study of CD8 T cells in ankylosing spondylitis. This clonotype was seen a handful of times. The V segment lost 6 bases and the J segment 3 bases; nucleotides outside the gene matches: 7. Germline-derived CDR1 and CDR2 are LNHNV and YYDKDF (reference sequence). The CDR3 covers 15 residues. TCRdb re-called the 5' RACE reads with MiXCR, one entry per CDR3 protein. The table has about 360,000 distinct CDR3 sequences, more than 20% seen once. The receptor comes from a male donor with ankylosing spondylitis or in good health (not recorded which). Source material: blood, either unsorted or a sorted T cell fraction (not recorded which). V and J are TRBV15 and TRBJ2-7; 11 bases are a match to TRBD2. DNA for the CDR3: TGTGCCACCAGGAGCCTAGCGGGGGGTCGCTACGAGCAGTACTTC. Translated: CATRSLAGGRYEQYF. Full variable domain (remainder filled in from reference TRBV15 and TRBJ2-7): DAMVIQNPRYQVTQFGKPVTLSCSQTLNHNVMYWYQQKSSQAPKLLFHYYDKDFNNEADTPDNFQSRRPNTSFCFLDIRSPGLGDTAMYLCATRSLAGGRYEQYFGPGTRLTVT.